This T cell receptor beta chain emerged from a study of cytomegalovirus exposure and HLA in healthy donors. The V end was cut by 0 bases, the J end by 4 bases, with 6 bases between. Germline-derived CDR1 and CDR2 are LGHNA and YSLEER. This CDR3 comprises 13 residues. The PCR contained 60 Vbeta and 13 Jbeta primers. TCRdb's table, derived via immunoSEQ multiplex PCR, lists solely in-frame clones and lacks some. The sample shows 130,000 to 150,000 clones, approximately 83% of them seen only once. V usage is TRBV4-3 and J usage is TRBJ1-2, with D possibly matching TRBD1 (5 bases). This TCR was recovered from a middle-aged man in good health and CMV-seropositive. The sample comprised PBMCs. CDR3 coding DNA: TGCGCCAGCAGCCAAGAAAGGGGCTATGGCTACACCTTC. Its protein product is CASSQERGYGYTF.